The 4 T cell receptor beta chains given below trace back to one sample, sequenced in a study of T cells in Graves' hyperthyroidism and ophthalmopathy. Regions amplified from RNA transcripts were the TCR beta CDR3 regions. Carried out on the TCR CDR3, a first-round RT-PCR used the HTBI primer set. From the multiplex PCR reads, TCRdb called clonotypes with MiXCR, one entry per CDR3 protein. The table shows some 510,000 distinct CDR3 sequences, with about 45% occurring only once. Sequences were obtained from peripheral blood or thyroid tissue (not recorded which). The receptors were gathered from a woman aged 18-29 years with Graves' hyperthyroidism.

This clonotype was detected ten times or more. The rearrangement links TRBV7-3 to TRBJ2-5; weak D call: TRBD2 (6 bases). V dropped 2 bases and J dropped 5 bases, with 15 bases sitting between them. Germline assignment: CDR1 SGHTA and CDR2 FQGTGA. The CDR3 has 15 residues. CDR3 amino acids: CASSLLGTWGETQYF. CDR3 DNA: TGTGCCAGCAGCTTACTTGGGACTTGGGGGGAGACCCAGTACTTC.

The J gene is TRBJ2-5, the V gene TRBV5-1; D might be TRBD2 (5 bases). CDR3 length: 15 residues. Trimming took 0 bases from V and 5 from J, leaving 14 bases between them. Germline-derived CDR1 and CDR2 are SGHRS and YFSETQ. The CDR3 protein is CASSLVVAGRETQYF. CDR3 nucleotides: TGCGCCAGCAGCTTGGTAGTTGCGGGTCGGGAGACCCAGTACTTC.

The chain couples TRBV4-2 to TRBJ1-2; D might be TRBD1 (5 bases). Germline V lookup: CDR1 LGHNA, CDR2 YNFKEQ. CDR3 length equals 14 residues. Trimming shortened V by 2 bases and J by 8 bases, and 15 bases separated the two germline ends. The CDR3 protein is CASSQNSGQDGYTF. The CDR3 DNA is TGTGCCAGCAGCCAAAACTCAGGGCAGGACGGCTACACCTTC.

The chain couples TRBV29-1 to TRBJ2-7; D gene uncertain. Germline CDR1 reads SQVTM; CDR2 reads ANQGSEA. V was shortened by 6 bases and J by 2 bases, with 14 bases between the two germline ends. The CDR3 covers 13 residues. CDR3 protein: CSVMLIDPYEQYF. In nucleotides, the CDR3 is TGCAGCGTGATGCTGATAGATCCCTACGAGCAGTACTTC.